This TCR beta chain was sequenced in a study of T cells in Graves' hyperthyroidism and ophthalmopathy. This clonotype occurred a few times. Germline CDR1 and CDR2: SGHRS and YFSETQ. With V trimmed by 0 bases and J by 9 bases, 16 bases remained unmatched. This CDR3 has 18 residues. It was RNA transcripts that yielded the amplified TCR beta CDR3 regions. HTBI primers were the set used in a first-round RT-PCR of the TCR CDR3. TCRdb re-analysed the multiplex PCR reads in MiXCR, keeping a single row per CDR3 protein. Of around 430,000 distinct CDR3 sequences in the sample, about 15% are singletons; the top ten hold about 31%.

The source of this sequence is a woman in her twenties or thirties with Graves' hyperthyroidism. The material sequenced was blood. The V and J genes are TRBV5-1 and TRBJ2-1; TRBD2 matches 9 bases. Written as DNA, the CDR3 is TGCGCCAGCAGCTTGGCGGGTAAAATCGCGGGAGGGCCGGCTGAGCAGTTCTTC. This gives the protein CASSLAGKIAGGPAEQFF.